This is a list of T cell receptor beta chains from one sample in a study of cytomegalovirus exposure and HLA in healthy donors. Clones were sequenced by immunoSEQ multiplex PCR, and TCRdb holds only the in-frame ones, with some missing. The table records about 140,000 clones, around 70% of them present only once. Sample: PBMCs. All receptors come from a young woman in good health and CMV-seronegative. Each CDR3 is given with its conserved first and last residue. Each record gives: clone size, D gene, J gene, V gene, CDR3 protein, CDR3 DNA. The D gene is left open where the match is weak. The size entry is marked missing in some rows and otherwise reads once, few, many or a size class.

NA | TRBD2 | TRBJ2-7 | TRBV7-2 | CASSRPGAGYEQYF | TGTGCCAGTAGTAGGCCGGGAGCGGGGTACGAGCAGTACTTC
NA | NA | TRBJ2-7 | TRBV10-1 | CASSESRASTEQYF | TGCGCCAGCAGTGAGTCCAGGGCATCTACCGAGCAGTACTTC
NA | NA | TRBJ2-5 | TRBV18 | CARVILGPETQYF | TGTGCCAGGGTCATATTGGGGCCAGAGACCCAGTACTTC
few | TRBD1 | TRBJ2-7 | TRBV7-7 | CASSPAGGTGGEQYF | TGTGCTAGCAGCCCCGCAGGAGGGACAGGGGGCGAGCAGTACTTC
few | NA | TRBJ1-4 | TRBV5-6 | CASSLGAQGDSNEKLFF | TGTGCCAGCAGTTTAGGAGCCCAAGGGGACTCCAATGAAAAACTGTTTTTT
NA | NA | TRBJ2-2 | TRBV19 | CASRRGSDPNTGELFF | TGTGCCAGTAGAAGAGGGTCGGATCCGAACACCGGGGAGCTGTTTTTT
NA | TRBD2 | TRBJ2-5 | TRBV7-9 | CASSLERRGRYQETQYF | TGTGCCAGCAGCTTAGAACGCCGCGGGAGGTACCAAGAGACCCAGTACTTC
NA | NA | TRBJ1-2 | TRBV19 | CASSIDQAANYGYTF | TGTGCCAGTAGTATTGATCAGGCCGCTAACTATGGCTACACCTTC
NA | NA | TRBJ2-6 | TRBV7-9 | CASSLAGGGRISGANVLTF | TGTGCCAGCAGCCTAGCTGGAGGAGGACGTATCTCTGGGGCCAACGTCCTGACTTTC
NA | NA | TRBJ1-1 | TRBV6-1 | CASSEIKGTEAFF | TGTGCCAGCAGTGAAATAAAGGGGACTGAAGCTTTCTTT
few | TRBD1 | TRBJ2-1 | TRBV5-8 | CASSPDRGRLYEQFF | TGTGCCAGCAGCCCGGACAGGGGGCGACTGTATGAGCAGTTCTTC
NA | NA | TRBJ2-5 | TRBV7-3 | CASSLYGSETQYF | TGTGCCAGCAGCTTATACGGTTCGGAGACCCAGTACTTC
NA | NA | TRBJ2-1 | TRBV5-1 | CASSFLPDIYNEQFF | TGCGCCAGCAGCTTTCTCCCGGACATCTACAATGAGCAGTTCTTC
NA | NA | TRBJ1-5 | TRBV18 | CASSPIEGRPQHF | TGTGCCAGCTCACCCATCGAGGGTCGGCCCCAGCATTTT
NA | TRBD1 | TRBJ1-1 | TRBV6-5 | CASSWGQDRNTEAFF | TGTGCCAGCAGTTGGGGACAGGATAGGAACACTGAAGCTTTCTTT
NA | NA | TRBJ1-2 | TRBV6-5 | CASRHNDGYTF | TGTGCCAGCAGACACAATGATGGCTACACCTTC
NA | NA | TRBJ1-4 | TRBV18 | CASSPRIQGTEEKLFF | TGTGCCAGCTCACCACGTATACAGGGTACGGAAGAAAAACTGTTTTTT
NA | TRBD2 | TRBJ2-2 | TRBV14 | CASSQDLPGLATNTGELFF | TGTGCCAGCAGCCAAGATCTACCGGGACTAGCAACTAACACCGGGGAGCTGTTTTTT
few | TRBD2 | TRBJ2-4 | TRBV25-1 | CASSELASGSQNIQYF | TGTGCCAGCAGTGAATTGGCTAGCGGGAGCCAAAACATTCAGTACTTC
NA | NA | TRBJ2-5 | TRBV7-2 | CASSLGAGLSLQETQYF | TGTGCCAGCAGCTTAGGTGCGGGGTTAAGTTTACAAGAGACCCAGTACTTC
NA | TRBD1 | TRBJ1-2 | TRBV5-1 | CASSFGQGVNYGYTF | TGCGCCAGCAGCTTTGGTCAGGGGGTTAACTATGGCTACACCTTC
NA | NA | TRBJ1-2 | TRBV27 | CASTLHGEGQDYGYTF | TGTGCCAGCACCCTCCACGGGGAGGGGCAAGACTATGGCTACACCTTC
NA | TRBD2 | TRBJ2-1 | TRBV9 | CASSPGTSGGAGYNEQFF | TGTGCCAGCAGCCCCGGGACTAGCGGGGGGGCGGGCTACAATGAGCAGTTCTTC
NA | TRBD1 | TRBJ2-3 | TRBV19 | CASKRGRQGLSLVTDTQYF | TGTGCCAGTAAGAGGGGGCGACAGGGGTTGAGTTTGGTCACAGATACGCAGTATTTT
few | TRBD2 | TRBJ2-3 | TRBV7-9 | CASRPASGKNTDTQYF | TGTGCCAGCAGGCCGGCTAGCGGGAAGAACACAGATACGCAGTATTTT
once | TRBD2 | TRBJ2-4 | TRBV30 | CAWSGTSVMSIQYF | TGTGCCTGGAGTGGGACTAGCGTCATGAGCATTCAGTACTTC
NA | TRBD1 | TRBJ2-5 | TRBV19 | CASSMATGTGGWLRETQYF | TGTGCCAGTAGTATGGCAACCGGGACAGGGGGCTGGCTTCGAGAGACCCAGTACTTC
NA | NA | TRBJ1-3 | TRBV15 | CATSRGGGGNTIYF | TGTGCCACCAGCAGAGGGGGAGGTGGAAACACCATATATTTT
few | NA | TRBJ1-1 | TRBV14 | CASSQAGMGARTEAFF | TGTGCCAGCAGCCAAGCCGGCATGGGGGCGAGGACTGAAGCTTTCTTT
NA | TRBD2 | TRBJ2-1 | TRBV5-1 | CASSLGLLPAGGFFNEQFF | TGCGCCAGCAGCTTGGGGCTTCTCCCAGCGGGAGGCTTTTTCAATGAGCAGTTCTTC
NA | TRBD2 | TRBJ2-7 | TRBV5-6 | CASSDGTSGLYEQYF | TGTGCCAGCAGCGACGGGACTAGCGGGCTATACGAGCAGTACTTC
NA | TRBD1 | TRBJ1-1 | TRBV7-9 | CASRGTGGVTEAFF | TGTGCCAGCAGAGGGACAGGGGGCGTCACTGAAGCTTTCTTT
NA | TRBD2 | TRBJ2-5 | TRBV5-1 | CASSLGTSGGEETQYF | TGCGCCAGCAGCCTGGGGACTAGCGGGGGGGAAGAGACCCAGTACTTC
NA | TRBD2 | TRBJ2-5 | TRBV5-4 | CASSLVAGGPRETQYF | TGTGCCAGCAGCTTGGTTGCGGGAGGGCCTCGGGAGACCCAGTACTTC
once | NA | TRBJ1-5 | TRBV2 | CASSGGSGNQPQHF | TGTGCCAGCAGTGGAGGGAGCGGCAATCAGCCCCAGCATTTT
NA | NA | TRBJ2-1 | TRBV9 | CASSVGGPTYNEQFF | TGTGCCAGCAGCGTAGGAGGCCCTACCTACAATGAGCAGTTCTTC
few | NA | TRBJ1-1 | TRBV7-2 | CASSLGRGAGTEAFF | TGTGCCAGCAGCTTAGGTCGGGGGGCTGGGACTGAAGCTTTCTTT
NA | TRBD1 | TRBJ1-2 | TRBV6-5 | CASSYVGGQVYGYTF | TGTGCCAGCAGTTACGTAGGGGGCCAAGTCTATGGCTACACCTTC
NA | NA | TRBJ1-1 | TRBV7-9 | CASSLKVLGLTEAFF | TGTGCCAGCAGCTTAAAAGTTTTGGGCCTCACTGAAGCTTTCTTT
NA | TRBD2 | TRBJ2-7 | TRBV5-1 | CASSFGRGTSGRAYEQYF | TGCGCCAGCAGCTTCGGCAGGGGGACTAGCGGGAGGGCCTACGAGCAGTACTTC
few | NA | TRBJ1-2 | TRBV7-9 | CASSLESGAVYGYTF | TGTGCCAGCAGCTTAGAGTCAGGGGCTGTCTATGGCTACACCTTC
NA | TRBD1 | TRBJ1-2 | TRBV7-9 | CASTTGVGGYTF | TGTGCCAGCACCACAGGGGTAGGTGGCTACACCTTC
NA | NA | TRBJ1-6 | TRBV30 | CAWSQGSSIDSPLHF | TGTGCCTGGAGCCAGGGTTCCAGTATCGATTCACCCCTCCACTTT
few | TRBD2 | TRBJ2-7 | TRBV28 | CASSLGGRARNEQYF | TGTGCCAGCAGTTTGGGTGGGAGGGCCCGGAACGAGCAGTACTTC
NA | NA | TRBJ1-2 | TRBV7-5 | CATPQGVNYGYTF | TGTGCCACCCCTCAAGGGGTTAACTATGGCTACACCTTC
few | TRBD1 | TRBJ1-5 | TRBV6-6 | CASSVGTGRGNQPQHF | TGTGCCAGCAGTGTTGGGACAGGACGAGGCAATCAGCCCCAGCATTTT
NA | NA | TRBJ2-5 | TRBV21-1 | CASSKARAGGTQETQYF | TGTGCCAGCAGCAAAGCGAGGGCGGGAGGGACCCAAGAGACCCAGTACTTC
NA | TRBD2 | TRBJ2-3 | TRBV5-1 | CASSLVPAGGVTDTQYF | TGCGCCAGCAGCTTGGTGCCGGCGGGAGGGGTCACAGATACGCAGTATTTT
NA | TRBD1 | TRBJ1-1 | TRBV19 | CATDTGAGTEAFF | TGTGCCACCGATACAGGGGCTGGCACTGAAGCTTTCTTT
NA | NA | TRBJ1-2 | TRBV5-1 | CASSLGGDSLYGYTF | TGCGCCAGCAGCTTGGGGGGTGACAGCCTCTATGGCTACACCTTC
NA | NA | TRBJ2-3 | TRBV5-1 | CASSATTESTDTQYF | TGCGCCAGCAGCGCTACAACAGAGAGCACAGATACGCAGTATTTT
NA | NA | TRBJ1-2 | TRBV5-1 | CASSLEQGDGYTF | TGCGCCAGCAGCTTAGAACAGGGCGATGGCTACACCTTC
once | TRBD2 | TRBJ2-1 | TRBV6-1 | CASSGLADEQFF | TGTGCCAGCAGTGGACTAGCGGATGAGCAGTTCTTC
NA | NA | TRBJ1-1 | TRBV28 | CASRAGTTNTEAFF | TGTGCCAGCAGAGCGGGGACAACCAACACTGAAGCTTTCTTT